The rows below give T cell receptor beta chains drawn from one sample of a study of blood T cell repertoires in COVID-19. Data came from immunoSEQ multiplex PCR; TCRdb stores just in-frame clones and leaves some out. Of about 440,000 clones detected, less than 95% appear once; the ten largest clones hold 0.6%. The specimen sequenced was PBMCs or T cells enriched from blood (not recorded which). Every receptor here comes from a man aged 18-30 years who had recovered from COVID-19. The CDR3 runs from the conserved cysteine through the conserved F or W. A D gene is named only where the DNA matches it firmly. Clone size, where shown, is once, few, many, or a class for clones that have expanded.

CDR3 length	V gene	clone size	D gene	J gene	CDR3 DNA	CDR3 protein
20	TRBV6-1	NA	TRBD2	TRBJ2-7	TGTGCCAGCAGTGAACTTGCGGGAAGCTGGAGCCGGGGGGGCCGAGGCGAGCAGTACTTC	CASSELAGSWSRGGRGEQYF
14	TRBV28	once	NA	TRBJ2-1	TGTGCCAGCATAAGGCCTGGGCGTAAGAATGAGCAGTTCTTC	CASIRPGRKNEQFF
13	TRBV5-6	NA	NA	TRBJ2-7	TGTGCCAGCAGCCGAGAACAGCCCTACGAGCAGTACTTC	CASSREQPYEQYF
18	TRBV4-1	NA	TRBD2	TRBJ2-3	TGCGCCAGCAGCACTACGAAGCCCGGGACTAGTAAAACAGATACGCAGTATTTT	CASSTTKPGTSKTDTQYF
15	TRBV10-3	few	NA	TRBJ1-1	TGTGCCATCAGTGAATCTAGGGGGATGAACACTGAAGCTTTCTTT	CAISESRGMNTEAFF
14	TRBV4-1	NA	NA	TRBJ1-2	TGCGCCAGCAGCCAGGCCCCTTTGGGCAGAGGCTACACCTTC	CASSQAPLGRGYTF
16	TRBV5-4	NA	TRBD1	TRBJ1-6	TGTGCCAGCAGCGACCCGTCGGAGGGGGCCAATTCACCCCTCCACTTT	CASSDPSEGANSPLHF
9	TRBV27	NA	NA	TRBJ2-7	TGTGCCAATAGTCCGGGAGAGTACTTC	CANSPGEYF
15	TRBV27	NA	NA	TRBJ2-7	TGTGCCAGCAGTAAACCGGGAGTCCTCTCCTACGAGCAGTACTTC	CASSKPGVLSYEQYF
15	TRBV3-1/TRBV3-2	NA	TRBD1	TRBJ1-1	TGTGCCAGCAGCCAAGATCGGCAGGGGGCCGCTGAAGCTTTCTTT	CASSQDRQGAAEAFF
15	TRBV6-5	NA	NA	TRBJ1-3	TGTGCCAGCAGTTACAACAGGCACTCTGGAAACACCATATATTTT	CASSYNRHSGNTIYF